One and the same sample provided the 29 T cell receptor beta chains below, sequenced in a study of cytomegalovirus exposure and HLA in healthy donors. With 60 Vbeta and 13 Jbeta primers, the PCR was carried out. Some clones are missing from TCRdb's copy, which holds only in-frame ones; the method was immunoSEQ multiplex PCR. Of about 120,000 clones listed, roughly 80% are singletons. Sequencing was performed on PBMCs. The receptors come from a female donor in good health and CMV-seropositive.

The chain couples TRBV15 to TRBJ2-6; 7 bases map to TRBD1. Germline lookup yields CDR1 LNHNV and CDR2 YYDKDF (reference sequence). This CDR3 has 12 amino acids. The V gene end was trimmed by 8 bases and the J gene end by 13 bases; junction bases not matched to a gene: 8. CDR3 in DNA: TGTGCCACCGCAGGGGGAACGGGTGTCCTGACTTTC. Protein sequence: CATAGGTGVLTF.

This clone was seen only a few times. The chain uses TRBV6-8 and TRBJ2-1; D may be TRBD1 (7 bases). Trimming cost V 0 bases and J 8 bases, with 17 bases left between them. The length of the CDR3 is 16 residues. Germline V gene sequence: CDR1 MNHGY, CDR2 SAAAGT. The CDR3: CASSYSSRTGGDEQFF. Written as DNA, the CDR3 is TGTGCCAGCAGTTACTCGAGTAGGACAGGAGGGGATGAGCAGTTCTTC.

This clone has just a few counts. This chain links TRBV18 with TRBJ2-3; TRBD2 agrees at 8 bases. V lost 3 bases to trimming and J lost 0 bases; unmatched junction nucleotides: 5. From germline, CDR1 is KGHSH and CDR2 LQKENI. This CDR3 has 16 residues. CDR3 DNA sequence: TGTGCCAGCTCACCGGTGGCGGGGGGAAGCACAGATACGCAGTATTTT. It yields the protein CASSPVAGGSTDTQYF.

Only one count was recorded for this clone. The CDR3 here is CATLNRGGDGYTF. The CDR3 DNA is TGTGCCACCCTTAACCGGGGGGGGGATGGCTACACCTTC. The chain joins TRBV6-5 to TRBJ1-2, with D possibly being TRBD1 (5 bases). In germline, CDR1 is MNHEY, CDR2 SVGAGI. V lost 10 bases and J lost 6, with 18 bases in between. CDR3 length equals 13 residues.

This chain links TRBV6-1 with TRBJ2-7; no clear D gene. Trimming cost V 2 bases and J 0 bases, with 8 bases left between them. Germline V lookup: CDR1 MNHNS, CDR2 SASEGT. The length of the CDR3 is 14 residues. CDR3 coding DNA: TGTGCCAGCAGTGAAATGGTTAGCTCCTACGAGCAGTACTTC. Translating it yields CASSEMVSSYEQYF.

The chain recombines TRBV27 with TRBJ1-6; D is undetermined. The CDR3 is 12 residues long. With 3 bases removed from V and 7 bases from J, the gap between germline ends came to 4 bases. The V gene's germline CDR1 is MNHEY and CDR2 SMNVEV (reference sequence). In nucleotides, the CDR3 is TGTGCCAGCAGTTTGCGAAATTCACCCCTCCACTTT. This encodes CASSLRNSPLHF.

This chain's CDR3 is CASSSATGRHGYTF. The CDR3 DNA reads as TGTGCCAGCAGTTCCGCGACAGGGCGCCATGGCTACACCTTC. J is TRBJ1-2 and V is TRBV6-5, with 7 bases identical to TRBD1. V shed 4 bases and J 6 bases; nucleotides not matched to a gene: 8. The CDR3 has 14 residues. The V gene's germline CDR1 is MNHEY and CDR2 SVGAGI.

The CDR3 region has the DNA TGTGCCAGCAGTGAAGCCAGGGAGGGGAACTATGGCTACACCTTC. This gives the protein CASSEAREGNYGYTF. The chain has TRBV2 and TRBJ1-2; a weak D match, TRBD1 (5 bases). The germline V gene has CDR1 SNHLY and CDR2 FYNNEI. V was pared by 0 bases and J by 2 bases, with 10 bases between. The CDR3 totals 15 residues.

The V call is TRBV14, the J call TRBJ1-1, with 7 bases lining up with TRBD1. Germline V lookup: CDR1 SGHDN, CDR2 FVKESK. There are 15 residues in the CDR3. The junction had 3 bases not matched to a gene; V was cut back by 0 bases and J by 2 bases. CDR3 coding DNA: TGTGCCAGCAGCCAAGAGACAGGGATAAACACTGAAGCTTTCTTT. Its protein is CASSQETGINTEAFF.

This clone has just a few counts. This CDR3 reads CASSIDLPTYYGYTF. The DNA of the CDR3 is TGTGCCAGTAGTATAGATCTCCCGACTTACTATGGCTACACCTTC. The rearrangement links TRBV19 to TRBJ1-2, with D hard to call. V lost 0 bases and J 3 bases, leaving 11 bases between the germline ends. This CDR3 has 15 residues. Germline V gives CDR1 LNHDA, CDR2 SQIVND (reference sequence).

This chain links TRBV5-6 with TRBJ1-5; TRBD1 matches 8 bases. Trimming removed 3 bases from V and 4 bases from J; junction bases left unmatched: 6. This CDR3 is 15 amino acids long. The germline V gene has CDR1 SGHDT and CDR2 YYEEEE. This chain's CDR3 is CASSSYNRGNQPQHF. DNA for the CDR3: TGTGCCAGCAGCTCATATAACAGGGGGAATCAGCCCCAGCATTTT.

V is TRBV2 and J is TRBJ2-4; tentative D call: TRBD1 (6 bases). From germline, CDR1 is SNHLY and CDR2 FYNNEI. Trimming shortened V by 6 bases and J by 9 bases, and 15 bases separated the two germline ends. The CDR3 contains 13 residues. In DNA form, the CDR3 reads TGTGCCAGCAGAATGTCCAGGGGCGGCATTCAGTACTTC. It specifies CASRMSRGGIQYF.

In this sample, this clone turned up a few times. The J gene is TRBJ2-5, the V gene TRBV11-3, with D uncertain. The germline CDR1 and CDR2 sequences are SGHNT and YENEEA. The CDR3 extends over 12 amino acids. Trimming removed 1 base at V and 3 bases at J, with 3 bases between. CDR3 region: CASSLVEETQYF. CDR3 nucleotide sequence: TGTGCCAGCAGCTTAGTCGAAGAGACCCAGTACTTC.

This sequence joins TRBV7-6 and TRBJ1-1; 7 bases match TRBD1. CDR1 is SGHVS, CDR2 FNYEAQ, per germline. This CDR3 spans 14 amino acids. J gave up 3 bases and V 4 bases, and 5 bases lay outside the gene matches. CDR3 loop: CASSYLRGHTEAFF. CDR3 DNA sequence: TGTGCCAGCAGCTACCTAAGGGGGCACACTGAAGCTTTCTTT.

V gene TRBV28 combines with J gene TRBJ1-6; D is unclear. Trimming stripped 2 bases from V and 4 bases from J, with 9 bases between. Germline V gene sequence: CDR1 MDHEN, CDR2 SYDVKM. The CDR3 loop spans 15 amino acids. The CDR3 region is CASSLASHYNSPLHF. The DNA for the CDR3 is TGTGCCAGCAGTTTAGCCAGTCATTATAATTCACCCCTCCACTTT.

Concerning this clone: Other DNA sequences from this sample encode an identical CDR3 as well. This chain uses TRBV10-2 with TRBJ1-1; D is perhaps TRBD1 (5 bases). V was cut by 8 bases and J by 0 bases, with 10 bases left in between. The CDR3 is made up of 13 amino acids. Germline V CDR1 and CDR2: WSHSY, SAAADI. CDR3 protein: CASWGGLNTEAFF. The CDR3 DNA is TGCGCCAGCTGGGGGGGACTGAACACTGAAGCTTTCTTT.

This clone showed up just a few times. Other DNA sequences within the sample encode an identical CDR3. The chain employs TRBV2 and TRBJ2-7, with a weak D call TRBD1 (6 bases). Germline values: CDR1 SNHLY, CDR2 FYNNEI. The CDR3 covers 11 residues. Trimming took 7 bases from V and 2 from J, leaving 6 bases between them. Here the CDR3 DNA reads TGTGCCAGCACAGGGGCCTACGAGCAGTACTTC. As protein: CASTGAYEQYF.

The chain uses TRBV4-2 and TRBJ2-2, with TRBD1 matching 7 bases. The germline V gene encodes CDR1 LGHNA and CDR2 YNFKEQ. Losses at the gene ends were 4 bases for V and 6 bases for J; bases not matched to a gene: 2. This CDR3 region has 13 residues. The chain's CDR3 is CASSPQGAGELFF. DNA for the CDR3: TGTGCCAGCAGCCCCCAGGGGGCCGGGGAGCTGTTTTTT.

The genes are TRBV7-2 and TRBJ1-6; D remains unclear. Trimming took 4 bases from V and 7 from J, leaving 17 bases between them. The CDR3 covers 16 residues. Germline CDR1 and CDR2: SGHTA and FQGNSA. CDR3: CASSSAARGLNSPLHF. The CDR3 DNA reads as TGTGCCAGCAGCTCTGCAGCGAGAGGCTTAAATTCACCCCTCCACTTT.

V usage is TRBV29-1 and J usage is TRBJ2-5; 8 bases match TRBD2. V lost 3 bases and J lost 5; bases outside the gene matches: 5. The CDR3 is 13 amino acids. Germline V gene data show CDR1 as SQVTM and CDR2 as ANQGSEA. The CDR3 nucleotides are TGCAGCGTTGACACTAGCGGCTTGGAGACCCAGTACTTC. This translates into CSVDTSGLETQYF.

J is TRBJ1-6 and V is TRBV9, with D hard to call. V shed 3 bases and J shed 7 bases, with 14 bases lying between them. Germline lookup yields CDR1 SGDLS and CDR2 YYNGEE. There are 15 residues in the CDR3. This chain's CDR3 is CASSATGGGNSPLHF. CDR3 DNA: TGTGCCAGCAGCGCAACGGGAGGTGGCAATTCACCCCTCCACTTT. The variable domain in full, completed from reference TRBV9 and TRBJ1-6, reads DSGVTQTPKHLITATGQRVTLRCSPRSGDLSVYWYQQSLDQGLQFLIQYYNGEERAKGNILERFSAQQFPDLHSELNLSSLELGDSALYFCASSATGGGNSPLHFGNGTRLTVT.

The chain links TRBV19 to TRBJ1-1; TRBD1 matches 7 bases. Per germline, CDR1 LNHDA and CDR2 SQIVND (reference sequence). Trimming at V came to 4 bases and at J to 1 base, leaving 3 bases not matched to a gene. The CDR3 has 14 residues. The CDR3 sequence: CASSTGQPNTEAFF. The CDR3 nucleotides read TGTGCCAGTAGTACGGGACAGCCGAACACTGAAGCTTTCTTT.

The chain has TRBV5-1 and TRBJ1-1; D not resolved. The CDR3 runs to 13 residues. Trimming stripped 6 bases from V and 4 bases from J, with 13 bases between. CDR1 is SGHRS, CDR2 YFSETQ, per germline. The CDR3 nucleotides are TGCGCCAGCATGGCAGCGGAGACCACTGAAGCTTTCTTT. This encodes CASMAAETTEAFF. Filled out from reference TRBV5-1 and TRBJ1-1, the complete variable domain reads KAGVTQTPRYLIKTRGQQVTLSCSPISGHRSVSWYQQTPGQGLQFLFEYFSETQRNKGNFPGRFSGRQFSNSRSEMNVSTLELGDSALYLCASMAAETTEAFFGQGTRLTVV.

This clone occurred a few times. The chain has TRBV7-3 and TRBJ2-7, with 11 positions matching TRBD1. CDR1 SGHTA and CDR2 FQGTGA come from the germline V gene. The CDR3 totals 15 residues. Unmatched junction bases numbered 7, after V lost 5 bases and J lost 4 bases. The CDR3 loop is CASSVTGQGVYEQYF. The CDR3 DNA is TGTGCCAGCAGCGTCACGGGACAGGGGGTTTACGAGCAGTACTTC.

The chain employs TRBV5-1 and TRBJ2-3; 8 bases fit TRBD1. Germline CDR1 is SGHRS and CDR2 is YFSETQ. J gave up 2 bases and V 4 bases, and 3 bases lay outside the gene matches. This CDR3 is built from 14 residues. The DNA of the CDR3 is TGCGCCAGCAGCACGGACAGGGACACAGATACGCAGTATTTT. Translated, it gives CASSTDRDTDTQYF.

The chain has TRBV6-5 and TRBJ2-7; possibly TRBD2 for D (6 bases). The V gene lost 9 bases and the J gene lost 0 bases, with 9 bases spanning the gap. Germline CDR1 is MNHEY and CDR2 is SVGAGI. This CDR3 comprises 12 residues. The CDR3 nucleotides are TGTGCCAGTAAGACTAGCTCCTACGAGCAGTACTTC. Translating gives CASKTSSYEQYF.

This chain uses TRBV29-1 with TRBJ1-1; 8 bases are shared with TRBD1. Trimming cost V 7 bases and J 2 bases; bases outside gene matches: 9. The CDR3 length is 14 residues. Germline CDR1 SQVTM, CDR2 ANQGSEA. For the CDR3, the DNA is TGCAGCGCCGTTCCACAGGGGGGAAACACTGAAGCTTTCTTT. It translates to CSAVPQGGNTEAFF.

The chain recombines TRBV21-1 with TRBJ2-7; the table gives TRBD1 as D, unverified against the DNA. TRBV21-1 counts as a pseudogene. This CDR3 spans 17 amino acids. The CDR3 reads CASSVSTGEVNSYEQYF. CDR3 DNA: TGTGCCAGCAGCGTATCTACAGGGGAGGTTAACTCCTACGAGCAGTACTTC.

This chain connects TRBV27 to TRBJ2-7; unclear D gene. Germline CDR1 reads MNHEY; CDR2 reads SMNVEV (reference sequence). The V end was cut by 6 bases, the J end by 2 bases, with 5 bases between. The CDR3 length is 11 residues. The CDR3, as DNA: TGTGCCAGCAGGGGCGCCTACGAGCAGTACTTC. Encoded protein: CASRGAYEQYF.